The entry that follows covers one T cell receptor beta chain sequence. The sample is drawn from a study of blood T cell repertoires in COVID-19. Whole-study context: Spain, Italy and the United States supplied samples that represented acute and convalescent COVID-19. Sample material is recorded as cDNA or gDNA derived from T cells, B-cell-depleted T cells, or PBMCs.

There are 14 residues in the CDR3. Per germline, CDR1 ENHRY and CDR2 SYGVKD. The germline V and J ends were trimmed by 1 base and 2 bases, with 9 bases remaining between them. In the original workflow: For nucleated cells, counts were estimated from reference gene primer amplification. This table comes from immunoSEQ multiplex PCR, and its TCRdb copy is limited to in-frame clones, with some not included. V, J and clone size derive from that table, while D and trimming were established from the DNA sequence. The sample records just under 300,000 clones, around 87% being singletons. The chain links TRBV10-3 to TRBJ2-7; a weak D match, TRBD2 (6 bases). Sequenced input: peripheral blood. This TCR was sampled from a man in his sixties or seventies with acute or convalescent COVID-19. This CDR3 reads CAISEFASAYEQYF. CDR3 coding DNA: TGTGCCATCAGTGAGTTTGCTAGCGCCTACGAGCAGTACTTC.